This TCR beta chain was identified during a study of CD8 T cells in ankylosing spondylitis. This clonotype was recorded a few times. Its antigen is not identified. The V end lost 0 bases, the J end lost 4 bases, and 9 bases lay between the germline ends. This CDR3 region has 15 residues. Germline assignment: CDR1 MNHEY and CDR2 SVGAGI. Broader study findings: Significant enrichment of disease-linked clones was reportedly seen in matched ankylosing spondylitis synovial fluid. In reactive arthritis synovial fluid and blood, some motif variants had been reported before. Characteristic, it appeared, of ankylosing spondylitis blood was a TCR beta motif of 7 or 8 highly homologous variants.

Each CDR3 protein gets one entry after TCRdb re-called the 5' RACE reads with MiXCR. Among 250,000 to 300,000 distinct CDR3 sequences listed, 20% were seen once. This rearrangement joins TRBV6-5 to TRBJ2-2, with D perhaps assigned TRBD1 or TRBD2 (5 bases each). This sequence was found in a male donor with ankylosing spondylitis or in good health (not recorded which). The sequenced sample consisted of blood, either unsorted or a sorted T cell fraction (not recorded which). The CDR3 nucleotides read TGTGCCAGCAGTTACTCCGAGGGGAGCACCGGGGAGCTGTTTTTT. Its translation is CASSYSEGSTGELFF.